This T cell receptor (beta chain) was retrieved from a study of Ad26.COV2.S vaccination and SARS-CoV-2 variants. About the research overall: Ad26.COV2.S given intramuscularly, once or twice 56 days apart.

Regarding treatment: around 19 received Ad26.COV2.S at low or high dose, single or two shots; about 5 received placebo; per-sample allocation not given. The investigators took samples on day 63 after the first vaccine or placebo injection. Measured with immunoSEQ multiplex PCR; TCRdb has only the in-frame clones, and not every one. The sample includes a few hundred thousand clones, about 90% seen only once; the top ten take 4.5% to 5.5%. This clonotype originated in a person aged 18-60 years who received the Ad26.COV2.S COVID-19 vaccine or a placebo. Source: peripheral blood, taken in a trial of Ad26.COV2.S vaccine versus placebo.

The CDR3 region has the DNA TGTGCCAGCAGCTTAGAATGGGGACTAGAGTCAGATACGCAGTATTTT. It specifies CASSLEWGLESDTQYF. This chain connects TRBV11-3 to TRBJ2-3, with 8 bases aligning to TRBD2. The CDR3 has 16 amino acids. After removal of 0 bases from V and 4 bases from J, the junction contained 6 bases not matched to a gene. Germline CDR1 reads SGHNT; CDR2 reads YENEEA. Based on the CDR3 plus reference TRBV11-3 and TRBJ2-3, the full variable domain is EAGVVQSPRYKIIEKKQPVAFWCNPISGHNTLYWYLQNLGQGPELLIRYENEEAVDDSQLPKDRFSAERLKGVDSTLKIQPAELGDSAVYLCASSLEWGLESDTQYFGPGTRLTVL.